This entry describes one TCR beta chain. Its antigen is undetermined. A much more abundant neighbour one base away suggests this may be a read error. The CDR3 length is 15 residues. Germline V gene data show CDR1 as SGHKS and CDR2 as YYEKEE (reference sequence). TCRdb re-called the RT-PCR reads through MiXCR, storing one row per CDR3 protein. The sample carries about 610,000 distinct CDR3 sequences, 13% to 15% recorded once. This sample was taken from a study of response to subunit inactivated influenza vaccine. The study, taken as a whole, reports: T cells newly recruited by each seasonal influenza vaccination are few, the authors suggested.

This TCR derives from a man in his fifties who received an inactivated influenza vaccine. This specimen was PBMCs from blood, taken about 12 days after vaccination. This chain links TRBV5-5 with TRBJ1-4, with 7 positions matching TRBD1. Written as DNA, the CDR3 is TGTGCCAGCAGCTTGGTGGGACAGAGGGGTGAAGAACTGTTTTTT. Protein: CASSLVGQRGEELFF.